This TCR beta chain appears in the sequencing data of a study of Graves' ophthalmopathy and Graves' hyperthyroidism (dated by TCRdb to the late 2010s). Background on the whole study: A patient counted as having stable hyperthyroidism if there was no progression to ophthalmopathy within 18 months of follow-up. In several hyperthyroidism patients, the T-cell repertoires found in thyroid tissue were compared with those found in blood. An independent validation cohort comprised 18 hyperthyroidism patients and around 16 patients who later progressed from hyperthyroidism to ophthalmopathy. To explore V-J signatures that separate ophthalmopathy from hyperthyroidism, a discovery set of about 98 patients was enrolled, consisting of 40 to 45 with ophthalmopathy and roughly 59 with stable hyperthyroidism. The study used signatures of the TCR beta repertoire to tell Graves' ophthalmopathy apart from Graves' hyperthyroidism and to predict which patients would progress to ophthalmopathy. In total, some 130 blood samples were TCR-sequenced: under 45 ophthalmopathy, some 75 hyperthyroidism and approximately 17 hyperthyroidism-to-ophthalmopathy patients. After sampling, hyperthyroidism patients received methimazole starting at 30 mg daily, and ophthalmopathy patients received high-dose intravenous methylprednisolone. Study-wide findings and limitations: Most expanded thyroid clonotypes with frequency above 0.001 were also detected in blood, suggesting blood repertoires may reflect the thyroid immune response. In validation, the model predicted ophthalmopathy progression with about 71% sensitivity and 72.22% specificity; roughly eleven predicted patients were CT-confirmed with GO in a median of approximately 6.5 months. No statistical method was used to predetermine the sample size, and group allocation was not hidden from the investigators. The 13-signature model separated ophthalmopathy from stable hyperthyroidism with 85% to 90% sensitivity and approximately 81% specificity in cross-validation, and 80%/75% in the test set.

Notes on this clonotype: Its target antigen remains unknown. No base quality values were provided; no much bigger clone lies one nucleotide off.

Hyperthyroidism patients were newly diagnosed, were aged 18 to 65 years, and had a disease duration under 2 months. Anyone with other autoimmune diseases, uncontrolled infections, pregnancy or lactation was excluded from the study. Diagnosis relied on clinical symptoms, serum thyroxine, TRAb, thyroid ultrasound and orbital computed tomography. Total RNA was extracted with Trizol reagent and quality-checked on an Agilent 2100 Bioanalyzer. TCR beta CDR3 regions were amplified from RNA transcripts for repertoire sequencing. HTBI primers and the Qiagen OneStep RT-PCR kit were used in a first-round RT-PCR, which was followed by a second-round multiplex PCR, size selection and purification. The libraries underwent paired-end sequencing with 100 bp reads on an Illumina HiSeq2000. Processing in the source paper ran as follows. SOAPnuke was used to process the reads, throwing out any read that had adapters, had uncalled bases, had a mean Phred below 15, or lacked an exact constant-primer or identifier match. COPE v1.2.5 was used to merge high-quality paired reads. Clonotypes were defined as unique nucleotide sequences and were aligned to IMGT TRB V, D and J references using MiTCR v1.1. Only V-J combinations with frequency above 0.0001 were analysed, covering more than 99% of repertoires. A TCR clonal expansion and chaos score per V-J combination was defined as the ratio of F50 clonal expansion to chaos observed in the TCRdist matrix. Welch's t-statistics and random forest were used to reduce features to about 14 V-J combinations, which were fed into a naive Bayes classifier. The similarity between thyroid and blood repertoires was quantified using the Morisita-Horn index. The public reads were quality trimmed at Q25 with fastp and then assembled into clones with MiXCR by TCRdb, keeping productive beta chains. All rows with the same CDR3 protein become a single entry with the most common DNA and genes. None of the V and J calls come from the authors' own analysis; TCRdb made them. This sample lists approximately 1.2 million distinct CDR3 sequences; about 38% were detected once. The top ten clones comprise approximately 10% of the sample.

V lost 4 bases and J lost 8 bases; the stretch between them is 18 bases long. Looking up the germline V gene (reference sequence) yields CDR1 SGHNT and CDR2 YYREEE. Including cysteine and phenylalanine, the CDR3 has 14 amino acids. CDR3 DNA is the only sequence kept; it has 42 bases, read in frame from the first base. The sequenced sample consisted of peripheral blood or thyroid tissue (not recorded which). The chain is assembled from TRBV5-4 and TRBJ1-2; no confident D gene assignment can be made. The receptor was derived from an adult man with Graves' hyperthyroidism. Here is the DNA: TGTGCCAGCAGCGAAGGAGGCGTGGGCTTAGGCTACACCTTC. This yields the protein CASSEGGVGLGYTF. Reference TRBV5-4 and TRBJ1-2 genes cover what lies past the CDR3, so the full variable domain is ETGVTQSPTHLIKTRGQQVTLRCSSQSGHNTVSWYQQALGQGPQFIFQYYREEENGRGNFPPRFSGLQFPNYSSELNVNALELDDSALYLCASSEGGVGLGYTFGSGTRLTVV.